The rows below give T cell receptor beta chains drawn from one sample of a study of blood T cell repertoires in COVID-19. Here immunoSEQ multiplex PCR was the method, and the copy in TCRdb shows in-frame clones only, minus some. The sample gives around 400,000 clones, over 75% of which show up once; 1.4% to 1.5% is in the top ten. Input material: PBMCs or T cells enriched from blood (not recorded which). The receptors shown here come from a woman aged 18-29 years who had been exposed to COVID-19. The CDR3 runs from the conserved cysteine through the conserved F or W. Clone sizes are given selectively: once, few, many, or a class where the clone is expanded.

TRBJ1-5 | TRBV6-5 | NA | CASSYEQGSGNQPQHF
TRBJ2-3 | TRBV13 | NA | CASSFTLGGKTDTQYF
TRBJ2-2 | TRBV28 | NA | CASSVPLGGNTGELFF
TRBJ2-1 | TRBV5-1 | NA | CASKSGLGTGRNEQFF
TRBJ1-3 | TRBV7-7 | many | CASSPGVQGSGNTIYF
TRBJ2-1 | TRBV10-1 | NA | CASSDGWGPYNEQFF
TRBJ2-2 | TRBV6-6 | NA | CASSYERANTGELFF
TRBJ1-2 | TRBV5-5 | NA | CASSLGGNYGYTF
TRBJ2-7 | TRBV4-2 | few | CASSQDLGAGYEQYF
TRBJ2-7 | TRBV19 | NA | CASSIGGTGYEQYF
TRBJ2-3 | TRBV5-1 | NA | CARPHYGTSGRRESTDTQYF
TRBJ1-2 | TRBV28 | once | CASSPLTYGYTF
TRBJ1-1 | TRBV4-1 | NA | CASSQVPRDRVAEAFF
TRBJ2-3 | TRBV27 | NA | CASTLSGGPTDTQYF
TRBJ2-1 | TRBV6-2/TRBV6-3 | NA | CASSRLPRGVYNEQFF
TRBJ1-6 | TRBV3-1/TRBV3-2 | NA | CASSQSRVVSPLHF
TRBJ1-1 | TRBV2 | once | CASSETGNTEAFF
TRBJ2-2 | TRBV7-3 | NA | CASSSFGLASTGELFF
TRBJ2-3 | TRBV7-6 | NA | CASSRILAGGADTQYF
TRBJ2-3 | TRBV6-2/TRBV6-3 | once | CASSSWASGKDTQYF
TRBJ1-5 | TRBV3-1/TRBV3-2 | NA | CASSPGIVSNQPQHF
TRBJ2-7 | TRBV12-2 | NA | CASRFSTSGTYEQYF
TRBJ1-2 | TRBV10-3 | once | CAISEQGQGGYTF
TRBJ2-7 | TRBV15 | NA | CATSRDPGVGYEQYF
TRBJ1-6 | TRBV30 | NA | CAWSVRKSSYNSPLHF
TRBJ2-3 | TRBV15 | NA | CATSRDASGDTQYF
TRBJ2-2 | TRBV11-2 | NA | CASSGSSGGQNTGELFF
TRBJ2-7 | TRBV5-6 | NA | CASSYLAGRSYEQYF
TRBJ2-7 | TRBV7-9 | NA | CASSPTGNEQYF
TRBJ1-4 | TRBV28 | NA | CASSNTMRSGEKLFF
TRBJ2-5 | TRBV28 | NA | CASTQPFGLAGPQETQYF
TRBJ1-6 | TRBV7-2 | NA | CASTAGGPTSSYNSPLHF
TRBJ2-5 | TRBV5-4 | many | CASRSRLQETQYF
TRBJ2-7 | TRBV4-1 | NA | CASSQDERGPRGEQYF
TRBJ2-1 | TRBV7-2 | NA | CASSLLMGARGLYNEQFF
TRBJ1-3 | TRBV7-2 | NA | CASSRDSSVSGNTIYF
TRBJ2-5 | TRBV6-5 | NA | CATRDYQETQYF
TRBJ2-7 | TRBV7-6 | NA | CASSLGETIFYEQYF
TRBJ2-7 | TRBV2 | NA | CASSEAGRYEQYF
TRBJ2-1 | TRBV28 | NA | CASSSPTSGNNEQFF
TRBJ2-1 | TRBV7-2 | NA | CASSLERNYNEQFF
TRBJ1-1 | TRBV28 | NA | CASTTPRGGVRTEAFF
TRBJ2-1 | TRBV3-1/TRBV3-2 | once | CASSQVASGEQFF
TRBJ1-1 | TRBV11-2 | NA | CAARDRGMNTEAFF
TRBJ1-1 | TRBV9 | NA | CASSGGQMNTEAFF
TRBJ2-3 | TRBV5-1 | NA | CASSGGLAGNTQYF
TRBJ1-6 | TRBV18 | NA | CASSPGTRTGGGSPLHF
TRBJ2-2 | TRBV9 | NA | CASSDRDTGELFF
TRBJ2-7 | TRBV4-3 | once | CASSQVLNGQTYEQYF
TRBJ1-3 | TRBV12-3/TRBV12-4 | NA | CASSLLGRNTIYF
TRBJ2-3 | TRBV7-2 | NA | CASSPEVLAGRTDTQYF
TRBJ2-7 | TRBV5-5 | NA | CASSSYSGTLGEQYF